This passage covers 26 T cell receptor beta chains from one sample sequenced in a study of blood T cell repertoires in COVID-19. This table comes from immunoSEQ multiplex PCR, and its TCRdb copy is limited to in-frame clones, with some not included. This table has 70,000 or so clones, around 87% appearing once. Material: peripheral blood. These receptors were obtained from a man aged 50-59 years with active COVID-19.

V and J are TRBV11-1 and TRBJ2-3; the D gene is possibly TRBD1 (6 bases). Germline V CDR1 and CDR2: SGHAT, FQDESV (reference sequence). V gave up 4 bases and J gave up 4 bases, with 12 bases separating them. This CDR3 comprises 14 residues. CDR3 bases: TGTGCCAGCAGCTCGAGGGACATTTCAGATACGCAGTATTTT. Its protein is CASSSRDISDTQYF.

The chain is built from TRBV6-2 or TRBV6-3 and TRBJ2-2, with 15 bases lining up with TRBD2. Germline CDR1 is MNHEY and CDR2 is SVGEGT. V dropped 6 bases and J dropped 6; count of bases not matched to a gene: 17. The CDR3 has 20 residues. In DNA form, the CDR3 reads TGTGCCAGCAGCCTCCGAGGGACTAGCGGGAGGATCAGGTTCGCCGGGGAGCTGTTTTTT. Its translation is CASSLRGTSGRIRFAGELFF.

The chain is built from TRBV19 and TRBJ1-5, with D perhaps matching TRBD1 (5 bases). Germline CDR1 and CDR2: LNHDA and SQIVND (reference sequence). V was clipped by 3 bases and J by 0 bases, with 12 bases between them. CDR3 length equals 16 residues. CDR3 in DNA: TGTGCCAGTAGTATCCCGAACAGGATTAGCAATCAGCCCCAGCATTTT. Its protein product is CASSIPNRISNQPQHF.

About this clone: An end of the junction differs from the germline gene, which may be a read error. The V and J genes are TRBV2 and TRBJ1-1, with D maybe TRBD1 (6 bases). This CDR3 region has 14 residues. The V gene's germline CDR1 is SNHLY and CDR2 FYNNEI. This chain's CDR3 is CASREGGGGTEAFF. The CDR3, as DNA: TGTGCCAGCAGAGAAGGGGGTGGAGGGACTGAAGCTTTCTTT.

The chain uses TRBV4-1 and TRBJ2-1; 8 bases map to TRBD2. V trimming: 3 bases; J trimming: 6 bases; junction bases outside the gene matches: 10. This CDR3 is built from 16 residues. Germline lookup yields CDR1 MGHRA and CDR2 YSYEKL. This CDR3 is CASSQESGSPSNEQFF. In DNA, the CDR3 is TGCGCCAGCAGCCAGGAGAGCGGGAGCCCTTCCAATGAGCAGTTCTTC.

This clone was recorded once. The V call is TRBV20-1, the J call TRBJ1-2; D is undetermined. V was clipped by 6 bases and J by 6 bases, with 11 bases between them. The CDR3 contains 11 residues. Germline V gene sequence: CDR1 DFQATT, CDR2 SNEGSKA (reference sequence). CDR3 DNA: TGCAGTGCCCCCCCCGGTCATGGCTACACCTTC. It specifies CSAPPGHGYTF.

This chain joins TRBV5-1 and TRBJ2-2; 8 bases agree with TRBD1. CDR3 length equals 16 residues. The ends lost 0 bases at V and 5 bases at J; junction bases unmatched: 6. The germline gives CDR1 SGHRS, CDR2 YFSETQ. CDR3 bases: TGCGCCAGCAGCTTGGGCGGACAGGGTGAAACCGGGGAGCTGTTTTTT. This sequence encodes CASSLGGQGETGELFF.

The chain employs TRBV14 and TRBJ1-6, with D unclear. The length of the CDR3 is 13 residues. Germline loops: CDR1 SGHDN, CDR2 FVKESK. Trimming stripped 1 base from V and 12 bases from J, with 10 bases between. The CDR3 DNA reads as TGTGCCAGCAGCCAAGTGGAGGGAGGACCCCTCCACTTT. Translation: CASSQVEGGPLHF.

J is TRBJ2-1 and V is TRBV14; 10 bases map to TRBD2. V lost 0 bases and J lost 6; bases outside the gene matches: 11. The germline V gene has CDR1 SGHDN and CDR2 FVKESK. The CDR3 length is 18 residues. The CDR3 nucleotides are TGTGCCAGCAGCCAAGATCTAGGTTCGGGACTAGCGCTCAATGAGCAGTTCTTC. Translating gives CASSQDLGSGLALNEQFF.

The chain has TRBV24-1 and TRBJ2-5; TRBD1 agrees at 10 bases. CDR3 length equals 15 residues. Germline V gives CDR1 KGHDR, CDR2 SFDVKD. After removal of 2 bases from V and 5 bases from J, the junction contained 4 bases not matched to a gene. The CDR3 is CATSDWGQGRETQYF. DNA of the CDR3: TGTGCCACCAGTGATTGGGGACAGGGGCGGGAGACCCAGTACTTC.

J is TRBJ1-5 and V is TRBV2; D remains ambiguous. Between the trimmed V and J ends, which lost 2 bases and 1 base, there was a span of 12 bases. This CDR3 region has 16 residues. Germline CDR1 is SNHLY and CDR2 is FYNNEI. CDR3 residues: CASSESNTWSNQPQHF. In DNA, the CDR3 is TGTGCCAGCAGTGAATCTAATACCTGGAGCAATCAGCCCCAGCATTTT.

The chain uses TRBV7-9 and TRBJ1-2; a weak D match, TRBD1 (6 bases). V was trimmed by 5 bases and J by 2 bases, leaving 15 bases between them. The CDR3 consists of 15 residues. Germline V gives CDR1 SEHNR, CDR2 FQNEAQ (reference sequence). CDR3 DNA: TGTGCCAGCAGCCCGCGGACAGATTTGAACTATGGCTACACCTTC. It specifies CASSPRTDLNYGYTF.

This clone showed up just a few times. V is TRBV2 and J is TRBJ1-3; D may be TRBD1 (6 bases). The CDR3 contains 15 residues. Germline V gene data show CDR1 as SNHLY and CDR2 as FYNNEI. Trimming took 6 bases from V and 0 from J, leaving 12 bases between them. Written as DNA, the CDR3 is TGTGCCAGCAGCGAGGGGGTAACCTCTGGAAACACCATATATTTT. This encodes CASSEGVTSGNTIYF.

V usage is TRBV19 and J usage is TRBJ1-4, with D tentatively TRBD1 (6 bases). V lost 5 bases and J 13 bases, leaving 17 bases between the germline ends. Germline loops: CDR1 LNHDA, CDR2 SQIVND (reference sequence). The length of the CDR3 is 13 residues. The CDR3 nucleotides are TGTGCCAGTAGTCAGGGGTCTGCCCTAAGACTGTTTTTT. Translating it yields CASSQGSALRLFF.

In its sample, this clone was seen a few times. The chain has TRBV6-2 or TRBV6-3 and TRBJ2-7, with D tentatively TRBD1 (6 bases). The germline V gene encodes CDR1 MNHEY and CDR2 SVGEGT. V shed 2 bases and J shed 7 bases, with 18 bases lying between them. The CDR3 spans 15 residues. CDR3 region: CASSYDRAGRGEQYF. The DNA of the CDR3 is TGTGCCAGCAGTTACGACAGAGCAGGAAGGGGGGAGCAGTACTTC.

The gene calls are TRBV3-1 (or the pseudogene TRBV3-2) and TRBJ2-5; weak D call: TRBD1 (6 bases). There are 15 residues in the CDR3. Trimming pared 1 base from V and 5 bases from J, leaving 14 bases between. Germline V gene data show CDR1 as LGHDT and CDR2 as YNNKEL (reference sequence). CDR3 residues: CASSQVTGKRETQYF. The CDR3 DNA is TGTGCCAGCAGCCAAGTGACAGGTAAACGGGAGACCCAGTACTTC.

V is TRBV11-2 and J is TRBJ2-1, with D maybe TRBD1 (6 bases). CDR1 is SGHAT and CDR2 is FQNNGV in the germline V gene. With 5 bases removed from V and 2 bases from J, the gap between germline ends came to 13 bases. This CDR3 has 15 amino acids. The CDR3 DNA sequence: TGTGCCAGCAGCCCCCTGGACAGAACCTACAATGAGCAGTTCTTC. This sequence encodes CASSPLDRTYNEQFF.

This sequence joins TRBV24-1 and TRBJ2-2; 10 positions match TRBD2. V dropped 1 base and J dropped 6; count of bases not matched to a gene: 7. In germline, CDR1 is KGHDR, CDR2 SFDVKD. The CDR3 contains 17 residues. This CDR3 reads CATSDLAGGPRAGELFF. For the CDR3, the DNA is TGTGCCACCAGTGATTTAGCGGGAGGGCCTCGGGCCGGGGAGCTGTTTTTT.

The CDR3 here is CASSAGTAGFYEQYF. The CDR3 bases are TGTGCCAGCAGTGCGGGGACAGCCGGATTCTACGAGCAGTACTTC. The rearrangement links TRBV25-1 to TRBJ2-7, with TRBD1 matching over 7 bases. The CDR3 sequence is 15 residues long. The trim removed 4 bases at V and 3 bases at J, leaving 9 bases unmatched. Germline V gene lookup returns CDR1 MGHDK and CDR2 SYGVNS.

This clone came up many times. The J gene is TRBJ2-4, the V gene TRBV7-2; TRBD1 matches at 7 bases. The CDR3 has 13 amino acids. The germline gives CDR1 SGHTA, CDR2 FQGNSA. With 7 bases clipped from V and 8 bases from J, the junction kept 8 bases outside the gene matches. In DNA form, the CDR3 reads TGTGCCAGCACCTCGACAGGGTACGACATTCAGTACTTC. Encoded protein: CASTSTGYDIQYF.

V and J are TRBV9 and TRBJ2-7, with D perhaps matching TRBD1 (5 bases). V dropped 0 bases and J dropped 2 bases, with 9 bases sitting between them. CDR1 SGDLS and CDR2 YYNGEE come from the germline V gene. The CDR3 contains 14 residues. The CDR3 here is CASSVGQRTYEQYF. CDR3 nucleotide sequence: TGTGCCAGCAGCGTAGGACAGAGAACCTACGAGCAGTACTTC.

The rearrangement joins TRBV6-1 to TRBJ2-1; no clear D gene. The CDR3 sequence is 12 residues long. Per the germline V gene, CDR1 is MNHNS and CDR2 is SASEGT. V lost 3 bases and J 11 bases, leaving 11 bases between the germline ends. The CDR3 bases are TGTGCCAGCAGTGATAACTGGTCTCAGCAGTTCTTC. It codes for CASSDNWSQQFF.

The gene calls are TRBV2 and TRBJ2-7; 7 nucleotides match TRBD2. V trimming: 7 bases; J trimming: 4 bases; junction bases outside the gene matches: 4. Per the germline V gene, CDR1 is SNHLY and CDR2 is FYNNEI. The CDR3 is made up of 12 amino acids. The CDR3 coding sequence is TGTGCCAGCAAACGCGGGAGTTACGAGCAGTACTTC. Encoded protein: CASKRGSYEQYF.

Only one count was recorded for this clone. The J gene is TRBJ1-1, the V gene TRBV5-1, with D perhaps matching TRBD1 (5 bases). V lost 1 base to trimming and J lost 2 bases, with 6 bases between them. The CDR3 loop spans 13 amino acids. From germline, CDR1 is SGHRS and CDR2 YFSETQ. The CDR3 loop is CASSLQGNTEAFF. CDR3 nucleotide sequence: TGCGCCAGCAGCTTGCAGGGTAACACTGAAGCTTTCTTT.

This chain uses TRBV18 with TRBJ1-1; TRBD1 agrees at 8 bases. This CDR3 spans 16 amino acids. CDR1 is KGHSH, CDR2 LQKENI, per germline. Trimming removed 0 bases from V and 0 bases from J; junction bases left unmatched: 3. The chain's CDR3 is CASSPPLQGVNTEAFF. The CDR3 DNA follows: TGTGCCAGCTCACCACCATTACAGGGGGTGAACACTGAAGCTTTCTTT.

V is TRBV7-2 and J is TRBJ2-5, with TRBD2 matching over 10 bases. This CDR3 is 15 amino acids long. Germline CDR1 and CDR2: SGHTA and FQGNSA. The junction had 8 bases not matched to a gene; V was cut back by 5 bases and J by 5 bases. The CDR3 region is CASSIGTSATETQYF. CDR3 coding DNA: TGTGCCAGCAGCATAGGGACTAGCGCAACGGAGACCCAGTACTTC.